This T cell receptor beta chain was obtained from a study of neoadjuvant anti-PD-1 for oral cavity cancer. Study background: Nivolumab at 3 mg/kg was mostly given biweekly, three to four doses, pre-surgery. Patients without progression received a fourth nivolumab dose around day 43, then surgical resection on days 50-56.

Turning to this clone: Its antigen is not known.

Study-wide findings and caveats: Non-responders to neoadjuvant nivolumab had significantly more clonal PBMC T cells than responders.

CDR3 length equals 16 residues. V was pared by 2 bases and J by 7 bases, with 11 bases of the junction left unmatched. Germline V gives CDR1 SGDLS, CDR2 YYNGEE. Profiled with immunoSEQ multiplex PCR; TCRdb holds only in-frame clones, not every one. The top ten clones hold roughly 3% of a sample with around 65,000 clones, roughly 90% of them seen once. The sample's time point: after neoadjuvant nivolumab, at surgical resection. Blood cells were analyzed directly, without culture or expansion. The source was PBMCs, collected after nivolumab (anti-PD-1) treatment. The clonotype originates from a person aged 35-80 years with oral cavity squamous cell carcinoma. The V gene is TRBV9, the J gene TRBJ2-1; 8 nucleotides align to TRBD2. CDR3 loop: CASSVSPGGGRNEQFF. The CDR3 bases are TGTGCCAGCAGCGTGAGTCCAGGCGGGGGGCGGAATGAGCAGTTCTTC.